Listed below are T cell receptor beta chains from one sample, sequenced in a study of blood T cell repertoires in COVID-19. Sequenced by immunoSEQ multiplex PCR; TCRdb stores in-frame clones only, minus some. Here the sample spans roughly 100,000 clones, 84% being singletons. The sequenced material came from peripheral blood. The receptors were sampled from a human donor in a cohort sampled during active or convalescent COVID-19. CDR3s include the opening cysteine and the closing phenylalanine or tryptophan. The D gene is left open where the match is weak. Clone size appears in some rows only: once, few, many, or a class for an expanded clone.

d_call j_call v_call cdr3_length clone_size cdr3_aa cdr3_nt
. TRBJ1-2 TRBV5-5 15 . CASSLRVRTVYGYTF TGTGCCAGCAGCTTGAGGGTGCGGACAGTCTATGGCTACACCTTC
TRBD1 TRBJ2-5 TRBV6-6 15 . CASSFSRQGQETQYF TGTGCCAGCAGTTTCTCCCGACAGGGGCAAGAGACCCAGTACTTC
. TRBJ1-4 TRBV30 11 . CAFRGLEKLFF TGTGCCTTCCGGGGACTTGAAAAACTGTTTTTT
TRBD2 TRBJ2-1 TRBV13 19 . CASSITGLAGGQIPNEQFF TGTGCCAGCAGCATAACCGGGCTAGCGGGGGGGCAAATCCCCAATGAGCAGTTCTTC
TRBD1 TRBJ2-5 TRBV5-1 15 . CASSIRTGIQETQYF TGCGCCAGCAGCATAAGGACAGGCATCCAAGAGACCCAGTACTTC
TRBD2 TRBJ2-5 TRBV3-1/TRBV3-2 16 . CASSQEIKRGRLAQYF TGTGCCAGCAGCCAAGAAATAAAGCGGGGCCGATTGGCCCAGTACTTC
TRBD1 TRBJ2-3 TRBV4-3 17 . CASSQNSGQGLTDTQYF TGCGCCAGCAGCCAGAACTCGGGACAGGGCTTGACAGATACGCAGTATTTT
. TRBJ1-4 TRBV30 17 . CAWSVAATAGRDEKLFF TGTGCCTGGAGTGTAGCGGCGACAGCGGGCCGAGATGAAAAACTGTTTTTT
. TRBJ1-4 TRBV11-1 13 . CASSLRGVQKLFF TGTGCCAGCAGCTTACGGGGGGTCCAAAAACTGTTTTTT
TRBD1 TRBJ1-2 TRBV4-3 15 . CASRMTGGANYGYTF TGCGCCAGCAGAATGACAGGGGGAGCTAACTATGGCTACACCTTC
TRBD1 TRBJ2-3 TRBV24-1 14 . CATRTRTGADTQYF TGTGCCACCAGAACCCGGACAGGTGCAGATACGCAGTATTTT
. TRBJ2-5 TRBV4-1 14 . CASSQVSGVETQYF TGCGCCAGCAGCCAAGTATCGGGGGTGGAGACCCAGTACTTC
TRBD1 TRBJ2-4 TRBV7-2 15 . CASSLGTGGQNIQYF TGTGCCAGCAGCTTGGGAACAGGGGGCCAAAACATTCAGTACTTC
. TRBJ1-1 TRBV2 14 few CASSELNMNTEAFF TGTGCCAGCAGTGAACTAAATATGAACACTGAAGCTTTCTTT
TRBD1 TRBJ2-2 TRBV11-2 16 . CASSPRLTGVTGELFF TGTGCCAGCAGCCCGAGGCTAACAGGGGTAACCGGGGAGCTGTTTTTT
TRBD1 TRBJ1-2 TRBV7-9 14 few CASSRGQGSYGYTF TGTGCCAGCAGCCGTGGACAGGGTTCCTATGGCTACACCTTC
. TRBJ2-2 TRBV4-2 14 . CASSRGLHTGELFF TGTGCCAGCAGCCGCGGGCTCCACACCGGGGAGCTGTTTTTT
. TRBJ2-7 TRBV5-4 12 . CASSLDNYEQYF TGTGCCAGCAGCTTGGATAACTACGAGCAGTACTTC
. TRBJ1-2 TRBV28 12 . CASSLTGRGYTF TGTGCCAGCAGTTTAACTGGTCGCGGCTACACCTTC
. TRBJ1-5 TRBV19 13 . CASNWQGTQPQHF TGTGCCAGTAATTGGCAGGGCACTCAGCCCCAGCATTTT
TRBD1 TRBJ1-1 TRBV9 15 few CASSNQQGAGTEAFF TGTGCCAGCAGCAACCAACAGGGGGCAGGGACTGAAGCTTTCTTT
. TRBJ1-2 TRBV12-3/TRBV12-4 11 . CASSPGYGYTF TGTGCCAGCAGCCCCGGCTATGGCTACACCTTC
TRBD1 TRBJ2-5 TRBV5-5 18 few CASSLNPPGQGPQETQYF TGTGCCAGCAGCCTCAACCCACCGGGACAGGGACCCCAAGAGACCCAGTACTTC
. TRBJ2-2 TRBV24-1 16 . CATSDLGGHFTGELFF TGTGCCACCAGTGATTTGGGGGGACACTTCACCGGGGAGCTGTTTTTT
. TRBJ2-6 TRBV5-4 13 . CASHFSGANVLTF TGTGCCAGCCACTTCTCTGGGGCCAACGTCCTGACTTTC
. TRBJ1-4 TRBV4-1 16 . CASSQDPNRVGEKLFF TGCGCCAGCAGCCAAGATCCGAACAGGGTTGGGGAAAAACTGTTTTTT
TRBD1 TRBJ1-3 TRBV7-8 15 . CASSPTGGSGNTIYF TGTGCCAGCAGCCCCACAGGGGGATCTGGAAACACCATATATTTT
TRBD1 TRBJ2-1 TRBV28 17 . CASSKGAQQGAYNEQFF TGTGCCAGCAGTAAAGGGGCCCAGCAGGGGGCCTACAATGAGCAGTTCTTC
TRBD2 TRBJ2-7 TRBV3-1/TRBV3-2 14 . CASSQPGEGFQQYF TGTGCCAGCAGCCAACCGGGGGAGGGGTTTCAGCAGTACTTC
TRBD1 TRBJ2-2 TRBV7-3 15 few CASSLRGQGDGELFF TGTGCCAGCAGCTTAAGAGGACAGGGGGACGGGGAGCTGTTTTTT
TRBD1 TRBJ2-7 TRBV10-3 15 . CAISESWTGFYEQYF TGTGCCATCAGTGAGTCGTGGACAGGGTTTTACGAGCAGTACTTC
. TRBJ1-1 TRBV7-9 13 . CASSGLVNTEAFF TGTGCCAGCAGCGGACTGGTGAACACTGAAGCTTTCTTT
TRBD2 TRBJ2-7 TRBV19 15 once CASRQARGGPNEQYF TGTGCCAGTAGACAGGCGCGGGGGGGGCCGAACGAGCAGTACTTC
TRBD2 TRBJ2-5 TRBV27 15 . CASSPRGLAGETQYF TGTGCCAGCAGTCCCCGGGGGTTAGCGGGAGAGACCCAGTACTTC